This paragraph reports one T cell receptor (beta chain). Possible read error: a much larger clone is one base away. The library came from three nested PCR rounds adapted from ARM-PCR protocols. TCRdb re-derived calls from the multiplex PCR reads in MiXCR, one entry per CDR3 protein. The data hold under 95,000 distinct CDR3 sequences, with 65% to 75% observed a single time. The sample belongs to a study of tumor and adjacent non-tumor tissue in lung cancer. About the research overall: There were around eleven adenocarcinoma, 2 squamous cell carcinoma and 1 small cell lung cancer cases.

The CDR3 has 12 amino acids. V lost 6 bases, J lost 4 bases, and 12 bases lay in between. Germline CDR1 is DFQATT and CDR2 is SNEGSKA (reference sequence). RNA was extracted from bulk tissue without any cell sorting. The J gene is TRBJ1-2, the V gene TRBV20-1, with D possibly being TRBD1 (5 bases). The material sequenced was lung tumor tissue. This receptor was obtained from a man aged 60 to 69 with non-small cell lung cancer. The CDR3 protein is CSALGTGYGYTF. Here the CDR3 DNA reads TGCAGTGCCTTGGGGACTGGCTATGGCTACACCTTC.